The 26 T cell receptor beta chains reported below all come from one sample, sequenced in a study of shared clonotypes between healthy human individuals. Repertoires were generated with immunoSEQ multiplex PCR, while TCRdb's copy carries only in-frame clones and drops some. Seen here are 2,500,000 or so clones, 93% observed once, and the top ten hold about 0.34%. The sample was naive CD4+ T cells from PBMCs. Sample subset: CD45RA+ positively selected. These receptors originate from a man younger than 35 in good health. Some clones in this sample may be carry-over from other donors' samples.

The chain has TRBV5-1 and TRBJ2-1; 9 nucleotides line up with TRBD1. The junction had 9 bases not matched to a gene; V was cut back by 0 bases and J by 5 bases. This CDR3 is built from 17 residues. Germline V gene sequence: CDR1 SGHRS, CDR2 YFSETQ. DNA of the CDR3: TGCGCCAGCAGCTTGGCGTATCGGACAGGGGTGGACAATGAGCAGTTCTTC. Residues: CASSLAYRTGVDNEQFF.

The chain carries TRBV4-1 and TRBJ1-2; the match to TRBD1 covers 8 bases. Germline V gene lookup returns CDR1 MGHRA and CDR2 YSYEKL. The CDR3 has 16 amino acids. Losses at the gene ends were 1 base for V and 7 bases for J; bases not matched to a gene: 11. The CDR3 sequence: CASSQVGGQGALGYTF. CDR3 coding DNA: TGCGCCAGCAGCCAAGTAGGAGGGCAGGGGGCTCTTGGCTACACCTTC.

The CDR3 region is CASSHTTAPSNEQFF. CDR3 nucleotides: TGCGCCAGCAGCCACACCACGGCCCCCTCCAATGAGCAGTTCTTC. The chain carries TRBV4-1 and TRBJ2-1; D ambiguous. Between the trimmed V and J ends, which lost 3 bases and 6 bases, there was a span of 15 bases. CDR3 length equals 15 residues. In germline, CDR1 is MGHRA, CDR2 YSYEKL.

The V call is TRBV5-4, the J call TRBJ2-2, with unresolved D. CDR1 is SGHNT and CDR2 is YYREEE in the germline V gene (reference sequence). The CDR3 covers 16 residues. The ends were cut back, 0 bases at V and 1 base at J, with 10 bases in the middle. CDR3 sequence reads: CASSLGPVGNTGELFF. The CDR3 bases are TGTGCCAGCAGCTTGGGCCCCGTAGGGAACACCGGGGAGCTGTTTTTT.

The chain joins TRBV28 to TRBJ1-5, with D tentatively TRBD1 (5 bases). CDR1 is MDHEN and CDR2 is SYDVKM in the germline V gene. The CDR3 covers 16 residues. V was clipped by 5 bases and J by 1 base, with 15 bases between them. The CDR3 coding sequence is TGTGCCAGCAGTCTTGGGGGGATGGGGAGCAATCAGCCCCAGCATTTT. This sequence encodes CASSLGGMGSNQPQHF.

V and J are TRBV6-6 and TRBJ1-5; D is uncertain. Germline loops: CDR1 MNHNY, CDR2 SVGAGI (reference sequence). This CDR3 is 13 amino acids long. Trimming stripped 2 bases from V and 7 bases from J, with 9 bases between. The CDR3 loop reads CASSYLVGQPQHF. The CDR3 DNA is TGTGCCAGCAGTTACCTGGTCGGCCAGCCCCAGCATTTT.

CDR3 loop: CASRAGLAGMDTQYF. The CDR3 DNA sequence: TGTGCCAGCAGAGCGGGACTAGCGGGTATGGATACGCAGTATTTT. The rearrangement joins TRBV7-2 to TRBJ2-3, with 12 nucleotides matching TRBD2. The CDR3 has 15 residues. The V and J ends lost 6 bases and 6 bases, in that order; junction bases with no gene match: 7. In germline, CDR1 is SGHTA, CDR2 FQGNSA.

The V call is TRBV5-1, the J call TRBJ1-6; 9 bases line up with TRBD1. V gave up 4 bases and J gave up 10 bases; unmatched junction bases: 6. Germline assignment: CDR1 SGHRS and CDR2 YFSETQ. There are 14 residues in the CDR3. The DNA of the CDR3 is TGCGCCAGCAGCCGAACAGGGGGCAGATCACCCCTCCACTTT. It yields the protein CASSRTGGRSPLHF.

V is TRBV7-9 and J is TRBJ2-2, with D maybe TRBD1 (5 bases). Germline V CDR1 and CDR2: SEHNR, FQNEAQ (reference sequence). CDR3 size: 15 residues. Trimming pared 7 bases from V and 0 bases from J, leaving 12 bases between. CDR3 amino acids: CASTIRQTNTGELFF. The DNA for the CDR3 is TGTGCCAGCACCATACGACAGACGAACACCGGGGAGCTGTTTTTT.

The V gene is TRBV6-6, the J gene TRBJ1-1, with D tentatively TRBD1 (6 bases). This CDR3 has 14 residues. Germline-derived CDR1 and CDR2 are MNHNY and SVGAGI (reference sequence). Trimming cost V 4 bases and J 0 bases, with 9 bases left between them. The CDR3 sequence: CASSWTEMNTEAFF. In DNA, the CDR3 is TGTGCCAGCAGTTGGACAGAGATGAACACTGAAGCTTTCTTT.

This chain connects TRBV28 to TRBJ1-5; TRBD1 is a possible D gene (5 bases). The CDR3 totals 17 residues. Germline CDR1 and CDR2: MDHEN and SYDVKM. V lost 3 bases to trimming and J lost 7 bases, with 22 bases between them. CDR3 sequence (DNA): TGTGCCAGCAGTTTCTGGGGGGGTAGGGAGTTAAAGCAGCCCCAGCATTTT. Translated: CASSFWGGRELKQPQHF.

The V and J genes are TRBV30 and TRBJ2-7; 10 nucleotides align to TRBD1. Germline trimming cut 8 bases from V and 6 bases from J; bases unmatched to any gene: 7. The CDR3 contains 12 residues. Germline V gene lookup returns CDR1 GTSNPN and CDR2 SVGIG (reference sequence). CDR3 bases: TGTGCCACCGGGACAGGGGTGTCCGAGCAGTACTTC. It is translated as CATGTGVSEQYF.

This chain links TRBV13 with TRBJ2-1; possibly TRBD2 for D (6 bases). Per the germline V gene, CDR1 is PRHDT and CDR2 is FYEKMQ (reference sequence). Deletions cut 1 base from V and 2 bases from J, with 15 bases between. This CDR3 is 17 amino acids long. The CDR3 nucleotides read TGTGCCAGCAGCTTAGTAGGTGGGCGGGGAACCTACAATGAGCAGTTCTTC. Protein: CASSLVGGRGTYNEQFF.

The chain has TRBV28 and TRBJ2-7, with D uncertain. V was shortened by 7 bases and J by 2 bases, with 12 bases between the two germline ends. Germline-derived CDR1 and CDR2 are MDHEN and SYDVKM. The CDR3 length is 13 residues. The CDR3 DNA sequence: TGTGCCAGCACTCCCCGGGTTCCCTACGAGCAGTACTTC. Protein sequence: CASTPRVPYEQYF.

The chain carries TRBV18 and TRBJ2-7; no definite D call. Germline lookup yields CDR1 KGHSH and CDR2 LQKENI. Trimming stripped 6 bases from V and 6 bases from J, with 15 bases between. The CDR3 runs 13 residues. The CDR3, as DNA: TGTGCCAGCTCCCGTCGTGAACCTCTCGAGCAGTACTTC. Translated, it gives CASSRREPLEQYF.

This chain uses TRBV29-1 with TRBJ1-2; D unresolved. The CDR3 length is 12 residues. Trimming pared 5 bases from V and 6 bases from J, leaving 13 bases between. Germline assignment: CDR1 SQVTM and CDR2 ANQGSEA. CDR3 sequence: CSVSFAFHGYTF. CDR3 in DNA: TGCAGCGTTTCGTTTGCCTTCCATGGCTACACCTTC.

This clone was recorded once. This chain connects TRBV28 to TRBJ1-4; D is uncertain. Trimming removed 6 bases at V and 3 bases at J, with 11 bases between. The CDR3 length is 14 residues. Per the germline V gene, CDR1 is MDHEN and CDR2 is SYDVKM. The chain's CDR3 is CASSHALANEKLFF. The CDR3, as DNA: TGTGCCAGCAGCCATGCGCTGGCTAATGAAAAACTGTTTTTT. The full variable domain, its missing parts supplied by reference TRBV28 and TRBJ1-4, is DVKVTQSSRYLVKRTGEKVFLECVQDMDHENMFWYRQDPGLGLRLIYFSYDVKMKEKGDIPEGYSVSREKKERFSLILESASTNQTSMYLCASSHALANEKLFFGSGTQLSVL.

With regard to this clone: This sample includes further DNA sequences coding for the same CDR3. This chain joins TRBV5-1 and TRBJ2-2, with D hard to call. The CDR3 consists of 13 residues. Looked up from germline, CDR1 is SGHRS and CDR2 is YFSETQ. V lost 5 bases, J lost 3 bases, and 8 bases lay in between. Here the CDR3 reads CASSGQDTGELFF. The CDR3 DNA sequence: TGCGCCAGCAGTGGGCAGGACACCGGGGAGCTGTTTTTT.

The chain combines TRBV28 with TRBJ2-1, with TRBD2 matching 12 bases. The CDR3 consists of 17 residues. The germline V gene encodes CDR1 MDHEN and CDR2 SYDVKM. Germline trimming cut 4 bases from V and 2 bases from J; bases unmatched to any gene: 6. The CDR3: CASSSPTSGSTYNEQFF. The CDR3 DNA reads TGTGCCAGCAGTTCTCCGACTAGCGGGAGTACCTACAATGAGCAGTTCTTC.

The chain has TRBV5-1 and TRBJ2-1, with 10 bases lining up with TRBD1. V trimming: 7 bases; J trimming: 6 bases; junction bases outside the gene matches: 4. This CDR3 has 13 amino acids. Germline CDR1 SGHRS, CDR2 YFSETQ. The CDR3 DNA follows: TGCGCCAGCGGCTGGACAGGGGGCAATGAGCAGTTCTTC. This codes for CASGWTGGNEQFF.

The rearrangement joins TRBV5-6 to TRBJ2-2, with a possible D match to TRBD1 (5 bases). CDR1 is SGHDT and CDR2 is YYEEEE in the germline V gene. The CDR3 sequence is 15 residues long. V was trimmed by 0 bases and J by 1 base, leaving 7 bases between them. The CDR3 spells CASSLGQKNTGELFF. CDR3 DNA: TGTGCCAGCAGCTTGGGACAGAAGAACACCGGGGAGCTGTTTTTT. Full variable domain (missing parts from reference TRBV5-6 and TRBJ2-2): DAGVTQSPTHLIKTRGQQVTLRCSPKSGHDTVSWYQQALGQGPQFIFQYYEEEERQRGNFPDRFSGHQFPNYSSELNVNALLLGDSALYLCASSLGQKNTGELFFGEGSRLTVL.

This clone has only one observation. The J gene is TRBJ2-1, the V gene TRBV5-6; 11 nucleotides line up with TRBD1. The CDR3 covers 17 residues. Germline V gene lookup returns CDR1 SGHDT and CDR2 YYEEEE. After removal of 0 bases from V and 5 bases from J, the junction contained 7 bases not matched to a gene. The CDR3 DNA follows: TGTGCCAGCAGCTTGGTTGTGGGGACAGGGGGAAACAATGAGCAGTTCTTC. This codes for CASSLVVGTGGNNEQFF. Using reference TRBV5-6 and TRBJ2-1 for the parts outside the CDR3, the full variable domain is DAGVTQSPTHLIKTRGQQVTLRCSPKSGHDTVSWYQQALGQGPQFIFQYYEEEERQRGNFPDRFSGHQFPNYSSELNVNALLLGDSALYLCASSLVVGTGGNNEQFFGPGTRLTVL.

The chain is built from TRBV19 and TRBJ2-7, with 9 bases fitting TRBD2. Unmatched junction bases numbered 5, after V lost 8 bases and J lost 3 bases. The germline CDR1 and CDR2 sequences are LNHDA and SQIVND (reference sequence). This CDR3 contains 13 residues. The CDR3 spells CASRLAANYEQYF. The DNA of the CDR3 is TGTGCCAGTCGACTAGCGGCAAACTACGAGCAGTACTTC.

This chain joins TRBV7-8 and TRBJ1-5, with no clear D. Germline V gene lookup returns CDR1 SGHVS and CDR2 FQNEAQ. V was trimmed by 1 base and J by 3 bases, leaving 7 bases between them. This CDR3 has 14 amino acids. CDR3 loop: CASSLERYNQPQHF. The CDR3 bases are TGTGCCAGCAGCTTAGAACGGTACAATCAGCCCCAGCATTTT.

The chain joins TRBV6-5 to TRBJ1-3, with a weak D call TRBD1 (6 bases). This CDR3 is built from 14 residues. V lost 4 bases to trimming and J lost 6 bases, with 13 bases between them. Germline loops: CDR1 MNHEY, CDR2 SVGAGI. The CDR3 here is CASSSTGRANTIYF. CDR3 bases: TGTGCCAGCAGTTCCACAGGGCGGGCAAACACCATATATTTT.

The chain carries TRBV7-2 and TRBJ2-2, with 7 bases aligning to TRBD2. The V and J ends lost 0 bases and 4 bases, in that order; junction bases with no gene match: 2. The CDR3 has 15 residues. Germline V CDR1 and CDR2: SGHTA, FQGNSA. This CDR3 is CASSLASGFTGELFF. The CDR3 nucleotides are TGTGCCAGCAGCTTAGCTAGCGGGTTCACCGGGGAGCTGTTTTTT.